The rows below give T cell receptor beta chains drawn from one sample of a study of cytomegalovirus exposure and HLA in healthy donors. Data came from immunoSEQ multiplex PCR; TCRdb stores just in-frame clones and leaves some out. Here the sample spans 180,000 or so clones, just over 75% being singletons. The sequenced sample was PBMCs. These receptors all come from a woman between 55 and 75 years old in good health and CMV-seropositive. CDR3s include the opening cysteine and the closing phenylalanine or tryptophan. Fields, in order: V gene, D gene, clone size, J gene, CDR3 protein, CDR3 DNA. The D gene is left open where the match is weak. Expanded clones get a size class; other rows say once, few or many, or leave the size out.

V: TRBV6-5
D: TRBD1
size: .
J: TRBJ2-7
CDR3: CASSYPTGGGTYEQYF
DNA: TGTGCCAGCAGTTACCCGACAGGGGGGGGGACCTACGAGCAGTACTTC

V: TRBV7-8
D: .
size: .
J: TRBJ2-5
CDR3: CASSSRASQETQYF
DNA: TGTGCCAGCAGCTCCAGAGCGTCCCAAGAGACCCAGTACTTC

V: TRBV7-8
D: .
size: .
J: TRBJ1-6
CDR3: CASSFPVANSPLHF
DNA: TGTGCCAGCAGCTTCCCGGTTGCTAATTCACCCCTCCACTTT

V: TRBV6-5
D: TRBD2
size: .
J: TRBJ2-1
CDR3: CASTISGRPYNEQFF
DNA: TGTGCCAGCACTATTAGCGGGAGGCCATACAATGAGCAGTTCTTC

V: TRBV29-1
D: TRBD2
size: few
J: TRBJ2-3
CDR3: CSPTGTSGTDTQYF
DNA: TGCAGCCCGACGGGGACTAGCGGCACAGATACGCAGTATTTT

V: TRBV2
D: .
size: .
J: TRBJ1-2
CDR3: CASIPAAGGYTF
DNA: TGTGCCAGCATACCGGCAGCGGGTGGCTACACCTTC

V: TRBV7-8
D: TRBD2
size: few
J: TRBJ2-5
CDR3: CASSLEWGGSGVQETQYF
DNA: TGTGCCAGCAGCTTAGAGTGGGGAGGTAGCGGGGTCCAAGAGACCCAGTACTTC

V: TRBV2
D: .
size: .
J: TRBJ2-1
CDR3: CASKGNEQFF
DNA: TGTGCCAGCAAGGGGAATGAGCAGTTCTTC

V: TRBV7-9
D: .
size: .
J: TRBJ2-2
CDR3: CASSLDRSNTGELFF
DNA: TGTGCCAGCAGCTTAGACAGGTCGAACACCGGGGAGCTGTTTTTT

V: TRBV5-8
D: TRBD2
size: .
J: TRBJ2-1
CDR3: CASSLSGLAGDNEQFF
DNA: TGTGCCAGCAGCTTGTCCGGCCTAGCGGGGGACAATGAGCAGTTCTTC

V: TRBV28
D: .
size: .
J: TRBJ1-5
CDR3: CASSGVYQPQHF
DNA: TGTGCCAGCAGTGGAGTTTATCAGCCCCAGCATTTT

V: TRBV6-6
D: .
size: few
J: TRBJ1-2
CDR3: CASRLRGSNYGYTF
DNA: TGTGCCAGCAGATTGCGCGGATCTAACTATGGCTACACCTTC

V: TRBV30
D: TRBD1
size: .
J: TRBJ2-5
CDR3: CAWSFRQGQETQYF
DNA: TGTGCCTGGAGTTTCCGACAGGGCCAAGAGACCCAGTACTTC

V: TRBV5-6
D: .
size: .
J: TRBJ1-1
CDR3: CASSLPGVGGTEAFF
DNA: TGTGCCAGCAGCCTCCCAGGGGTGGGGGGGACTGAAGCTTTCTTT

V: TRBV6-1
D: .
size: .
J: TRBJ2-7
CDR3: CASLEMSYEQYF
DNA: TGTGCCAGCTTGGAGATGAGCTACGAGCAGTACTTC

V: TRBV5-1
D: .
size: few
J: TRBJ1-2
CDR3: CASSLAGNSGYGYTF
DNA: TGCGCCAGCAGCTTGGCGGGAAATTCAGGCTATGGCTACACCTTC

V: TRBV2
D: TRBD2
size: .
J: TRBJ2-3
CDR3: CASWGGTRPTTDTQYF
DNA: TGTGCCAGCTGGGGTGGGACTAGGCCTACCACAGATACGCAGTATTTT

V: TRBV6-5
D: TRBD2
size: .
J: TRBJ2-3
CDR3: CASKLGGRETDTQYF
DNA: TGTGCCAGCAAGTTGGGTGGGAGGGAGACAGATACGCAGTATTTT

V: TRBV30
D: .
size: .
J: TRBJ2-3
CDR3: CAWSPGHEKSTDTQYF
DNA: TGTGCCTGGAGCCCGGGACACGAAAAGAGCACAGATACGCAGTATTTT

V: TRBV30
D: TRBD2
size: .
J: TRBJ2-5
CDR3: CAWSTSGGAGETQYF
DNA: TGTGCCTGGAGTACTAGCGGGGGGGCAGGAGAGACCCAGTACTTC

V: TRBV9
D: TRBD1
size: .
J: TRBJ2-7
CDR3: CASSPDSVDRGATEQYF
DNA: TGTGCCAGCAGCCCAGACTCCGTGGACAGGGGGGCCACCGAGCAGTACTTC

V: TRBV6-5
D: .
size: .
J: TRBJ1-1
CDR3: CASSSPIQGRNTEAFF
DNA: TGTGCCAGCAGTTCTCCCATACAGGGCAGGAACACTGAAGCTTTCTTT

V: TRBV15
D: TRBD1
size: few
J: TRBJ2-1
CDR3: CATSRGGTADSFQFF
DNA: TGTGCCACCAGCAGAGGAGGGACAGCCGACAGTTTTCAGTTCTTC

V: TRBV7-6
D: TRBD2
size: .
J: TRBJ2-1
CDR3: CASSLAQRGVDNEQFF
DNA: TGTGCCAGCAGCTTAGCGCAGCGGGGGGTCGACAATGAGCAGTTCTTC

V: TRBV6-5
D: TRBD1
size: few
J: TRBJ2-7
CDR3: CASSPSRTGGYEQYF
DNA: TGTGCCAGCAGTCCGTCCCGGACAGGGGGCTACGAGCAGTACTTC

V: TRBV4-2
D: .
size: .
J: TRBJ2-1
CDR3: CASSQDPGDPSSYNEQFF
DNA: TGTGCCAGCAGCCAAGACCCAGGGGACCCAAGCTCCTACAATGAGCAGTTCTTC

V: TRBV7-4
D: .
size: .
J: TRBJ1-5
CDR3: CASSLPRDGLKHF
DNA: TGTGCCAGCAGCTTACCTCGGGACGGACTAAAGCATTTT

V: TRBV5-1
D: .
size: .
J: TRBJ2-3
CDR3: CASSYRDPTEGADTQYF
DNA: TGCGCCAGCAGCTACCGGGACCCAACAGAGGGGGCAGATACGCAGTATTTT

V: TRBV28
D: .
size: once
J: TRBJ2-7
CDR3: CASSLVGGVAHEQYF
DNA: TGTGCCAGCAGTTTGGTGGGAGGAGTAGCCCACGAGCAGTACTTC